A single sample is the source of the 23 T cell receptor beta chains below, sequenced in a study of PD-1 blockade in classical Hodgkin lymphoma. Indicated time point: cycle 4 day 1 (C4D1), after more than five weeks of nivolumab. All the patients suffered relapse after autologous stem cell transplantation, and brentuximab vedotin exposure differed. Profiled with immunoSEQ multiplex PCR; TCRdb holds only in-frame clones, not every one. The sample has 110,000 or so clones; around nine tenths are singletons. This specimen consisted of peripheral blood mononuclear cells (PBMCs), obtained before the fourth cycle of nivolumab. The receptors stem from a human donor with classical Hodgkin lymphoma.

The rearrangement links TRBV13 to TRBJ2-5, with D unclear. The CDR3 has 13 amino acids. Germline loops: CDR1 PRHDT, CDR2 FYEKMQ (reference sequence). V was pared by 2 bases and J by 2 bases, with 6 bases between. CDR3 DNA sequence: TGTGCCAGCAGCTTATTTCTACAAGAGACCCAGTACTTC. Amino acid sequence: CASSLFLQETQYF.

The V call is TRBV9, the J call TRBJ1-2; D remains unclear. CDR3 size: 14 residues. Trimming removed 0 bases from V and 6 bases from J, with 12 bases in between. Germline V gene sequence: CDR1 SGDLS, CDR2 YYNGEE. The DNA of the CDR3 is TGTGCCAGCAGCGTAGGAGGGCAGTTTAATGGCTACACCTTC. Translating gives CASSVGGQFNGYTF. The whole variable domain, filled in from reference TRBV9 and TRBJ1-2, reads DSGVTQTPKHLITATGQRVTLRCSPRSGDLSVYWYQQSLDQGLQFLIQYYNGEERAKGNILERFSAQQFPDLHSELNLSSLELGDSALYFCASSVGGQFNGYTFGSGTRLTVV.

V is TRBV5-1 and J is TRBJ2-2; D call uncertain. CDR1 SGHRS and CDR2 YFSETQ come from the germline V gene. This CDR3 spans 13 amino acids. Trimming shortened V by 0 bases and J by 4 bases, and 4 bases separated the two germline ends. CDR3 residues: CASSLDVTGELFF. In DNA form, the CDR3 reads TGCGCCAGCAGCTTGGACGTCACCGGGGAGCTGTTTTTT. The whole variable domain, remainder taken from reference TRBV5-1 and TRBJ2-2, is KAGVTQTPRYLIKTRGQQVTLSCSPISGHRSVSWYQQTPGQGLQFLFEYFSETQRNKGNFPGRFSGRQFSNSRSEMNVSTLELGDSALYLCASSLDVTGELFFGEGSRLTVL.

The gene calls are TRBV5-1 and TRBJ2-2; D is uncertain. Germline CDR1 SGHRS, CDR2 YFSETQ. Trimming shortened V by 0 bases and J by 4 bases, and 10 bases separated the two germline ends. CDR3 length: 15 amino acids. The DNA of the CDR3 is TGCGCCAGCAGCTTGGGGGGTACGGCCACCGGGGAGCTGTTTTTT. This encodes CASSLGGTATGELFF. The full variable domain, its missing parts supplied by reference TRBV5-1 and TRBJ2-2, is KAGVTQTPRYLIKTRGQQVTLSCSPISGHRSVSWYQQTPGQGLQFLFEYFSETQRNKGNFPGRFSGRQFSNSRSEMNVSTLELGDSALYLCASSLGGTATGELFFGEGSRLTVL.

This chain joins TRBV13 and TRBJ2-1, with 9 bases aligning to TRBD2. V shed 7 bases and J 7 bases; nucleotides not matched to a gene: 14. This CDR3 is built from 16 residues. Germline V gives CDR1 PRHDT, CDR2 FYEKMQ (reference sequence). This CDR3 is CASTPGGGRASNEQFF. The CDR3 DNA follows: TGTGCCAGCACCCCTGGTGGCGGGAGGGCCTCGAATGAGCAGTTCTTC.

V usage is TRBV12-5 and J usage is TRBJ1-2; D may be TRBD1 (6 bases). The CDR3 sequence is 17 residues long. The V and J ends lost 2 bases and 4 bases respectively, with 20 bases between them. Per germline, CDR1 LGHNT and CDR2 FRNRAP. The CDR3 DNA follows: TGTGCTAGTGGTTTGTCCCCTCCAAACAGGGATGGCTATGGCTACACCTTC. Translated: CASGLSPPNRDGYGYTF.

The V gene is TRBV20-1, the J gene TRBJ2-7; D not certain. The CDR3 runs 11 residues. The V end was cut by 3 bases, the J end by 4 bases, with 7 bases between. Germline V gives CDR1 DFQATT, CDR2 SNEGSKA (reference sequence). In DNA, the CDR3 is TGCAGTGCTAGCCCAGCTTACGAGCAGTACTTC. It specifies CSASPAYEQYF.

This chain connects TRBV30 to TRBJ2-1; 10 bases map to TRBD2. Germline trimming cut 0 bases from V and 5 bases from J; bases unmatched to any gene: 4. CDR1 is GTSNPN, CDR2 SVGIG, per germline (reference sequence). The CDR3 runs to 15 residues. The CDR3 sequence: CAWSVPSGSNNEQFF. As DNA, the CDR3 is TGTGCCTGGAGTGTACCTAGCGGGAGTAACAATGAGCAGTTCTTC.

This clone showed up just once. V and J are TRBV6-5 and TRBJ2-2, with 9 bases lining up with TRBD2. The CDR3 spans 15 residues. Per the germline V gene, CDR1 is MNHEY and CDR2 is SVGAGI. J was trimmed by 6 bases and V by 2 bases; bases with no gene match: 4. The CDR3 sequence: CASSYLGGRAGELFF. CDR3 sequence (DNA): TGTGCCAGCAGTTACCTCGGCGGGAGGGCCGGGGAGCTGTTTTTT.

The chain uses TRBV29-1 and TRBJ2-1; D possibly corresponds to TRBD1 (6 bases). Germline-derived CDR1 and CDR2 are SQVTM and ANQGSEA. The germline V and J ends were trimmed by 7 bases and 3 bases, with 16 bases remaining between them. The CDR3 has 14 amino acids. DNA for the CDR3: TGCAGCGCTCAAACAGGGAATGTCTACAATGAGCAGTTCTTC. This gives the protein CSAQTGNVYNEQFF.

V and J are TRBV4-3 and TRBJ2-7; D unclear. V dropped 4 bases and J dropped 2 bases, with 18 bases sitting between them. Germline CDR1 and CDR2: LGHNA and YSLEER. There are 16 residues in the CDR3. The CDR3 is CASSREGFGIAYEQYF. CDR3 sequence (DNA): TGCGCCAGCAGCCGGGAAGGGTTTGGGATTGCCTACGAGCAGTACTTC.

This chain uses TRBV7-2 with TRBJ2-1, with 9 bases identical to TRBD2. CDR1 and CDR2 (germline): SGHTA, FQGNSA. There are 14 residues in the CDR3. V lost 4 bases and J lost 6; bases outside the gene matches: 4. The CDR3 DNA sequence: TGTGCCAGCAGCTGGTTAGCGGGAGTCAATGAGCAGTTCTTC. It yields the protein CASSWLAGVNEQFF.

The V call is TRBV10-1, the J call TRBJ2-7, with TRBD2 identical over 8 bases. The CDR3 totals 15 residues. The junction had 11 bases not matched to a gene; V was cut back by 4 bases and J by 6 bases. Germline V gene data show CDR1 as WNHNN and CDR2 as SYGVQD (reference sequence). As DNA, the CDR3 is TGCGCCAGCAGTGGCACGGTAGCGGGATGTTTCGAGCAGTACTTC. Translation: CASSGTVAGCFEQYF.

The gene calls are TRBV19 and TRBJ1-2; no firm D call. Deletions cut 5 bases from V and 2 bases from J, with 12 bases between. CDR1 is LNHDA, CDR2 SQIVND, per germline (reference sequence). CDR3 length: 14 amino acids. For the CDR3, the DNA is TGTGCCAGTAGTCCGAACGGATTAAACTATGGCTACACCTTC. It specifies CASSPNGLNYGYTF.

The chain carries TRBV30 and TRBJ2-3; unclear D gene. The CDR3 sequence is 13 residues long. The germline CDR1 and CDR2 sequences are GTSNPN and SVGIG (reference sequence). Trimming took 0 bases from V and 1 from J, leaving 5 bases between them. CDR3 loop: CAWSVRGTDTQYF. The CDR3, as DNA: TGTGCCTGGAGTGTCCGGGGCACAGATACGCAGTATTTT.

The genes are TRBV18 and TRBJ2-1, with TRBD2 matching 11 bases. Germline V gives CDR1 KGHSH, CDR2 LQKENI. CDR3 length equals 20 residues. The V segment lost 3 bases and the J segment 4 bases; nucleotides outside the gene matches: 17. The CDR3 loop is CASSPPLRTGTSGEYNEQFF. The CDR3 DNA reads as TGTGCCAGCTCACCGCCTTTAAGGACCGGGACTAGCGGTGAATACAATGAGCAGTTCTTC. The variable domain in full, with the rest retrieved from reference TRBV18 and TRBJ2-1, is NAGVMQNPRHLVRRRGQEARLRCSPMKGHSHVYWYRQLPEEGLKFMVYLQKENIIDESGMPKERFSAEFPKEGPSILRIQQVVRGDSAAYFCASSPPLRTGTSGEYNEQFFGPGTRLTVL.

This clone was recorded once. The J gene is TRBJ2-7, the V gene TRBV28, with D perhaps TRBD1 or TRBD2 (5 bases each). V was cut by 4 bases and J by 0 bases, with 13 bases left in between. The CDR3 extends over 15 amino acids. Germline V gene sequence: CDR1 MDHEN, CDR2 SYDVKM. The CDR3 nucleotides are TGTGCCAGCAGTTACCCCCCCGGGGCCTCCTACGAGCAGTACTTC. Translation gives CASSYPPGASYEQYF.

This chain uses TRBV30 with TRBJ2-1, with D maybe TRBD2 (7 bases). There are 16 residues in the CDR3. In germline, CDR1 is GTSNPN, CDR2 SVGIG (reference sequence). V was pared by 3 bases and J by 0 bases, with 15 bases between. This CDR3 is CAWRGRGGASYNEQFF. The DNA for the CDR3 is TGTGCCTGGAGGGGGCGAGGGGGGGCCTCCTACAATGAGCAGTTCTTC.

The CDR3 DNA sequence: TGTGCCTGGACTGTAACAGGGGGGGAAGGGACCCAGTACTTC. Translation gives CAWTVTGGEGTQYF. J is TRBJ2-5 and V is TRBV30; possible D gene TRBD1, 8 bases. Trimming removed 4 bases at V and 7 bases at J, with 19 bases between. CDR1 is GTSNPN and CDR2 is SVGIG in the germline V gene (reference sequence). The CDR3 has 14 amino acids. Full variable domain (remainder filled in from reference TRBV30 and TRBJ2-5): SQTIHQWPATLVQPVGSPLSLECTVEGTSNPNLYWYRQAAGRGLQLLFYSVGIGQISSEVPQNLSASRPQDRQFILSSKKLLLSDSGFYLCAWTVTGGEGTQYFGPGTRLLVL.

The chain carries TRBV27 and TRBJ2-3, with 7 bases that match TRBD1. The V segment lost 7 bases and the J segment 2 bases; nucleotides outside the gene matches: 3. The CDR3 consists of 13 residues. Germline V gene data show CDR1 as MNHEY and CDR2 as SMNVEV (reference sequence). For the CDR3, the DNA is TGTGCCAGCAAGGGACAGAACACAGATACGCAGTATTTT. It specifies CASKGQNTDTQYF.

This chain links TRBV7-2 with TRBJ1-3, with D possibly TRBD1 on 5 matching bases. The length of the CDR3 is 15 residues. V was pared by 0 bases and J by 4 bases, with 10 bases between. Germline assignment: CDR1 SGHTA and CDR2 FQGNSA. The CDR3 DNA reads TGTGCCAGCAGCTTAGCCGTAGGGGCGGGAAACACCATATATTTT. Translation gives CASSLAVGAGNTIYF.

A few counts support this clone. The chain couples TRBV18 to TRBJ1-2; TRBD1 might be the D (5 bases). This CDR3 spans 13 amino acids. CDR1 and CDR2 from the germline V gene are KGHSH and LQKENI. V was shortened by 6 bases and J by 4 bases, with 12 bases between the two germline ends. CDR3 residues: CASSLTGGYGYTF. In DNA, the CDR3 is TGTGCCAGCTCCCTCACCGGGGGCTATGGCTACACCTTC.

This chain links TRBV15 with TRBJ1-2; maybe TRBD1 (5 bases). Germline V gene lookup returns CDR1 LNHNV and CDR2 YYDKDF (reference sequence). The CDR3 runs 14 residues. The germline V and J ends were trimmed by 7 bases and 6 bases, with 18 bases remaining between them. CDR3 loop: CATNEGEGRDGYTF. Here the CDR3 DNA reads TGTGCCACCAACGAAGGGGAGGGGAGAGATGGCTACACCTTC.